This T cell receptor (beta chain) derives from a study of cytomegalovirus exposure and HLA in healthy donors. Study results and caveats: The authors enumerated 180 or so TCR beta chains as linked to cytomegalovirus.

The donors were in the approximately 120-subject validation cohort; that cohort was separate from the roughly 730-subject first cohort. Remarks on this clone: No antigen is known for it.

Clones were sequenced by immunoSEQ multiplex PCR, and TCRdb holds only the in-frame ones, with some missing. The table includes fewer than 250,000 clones, around 86% detected once. This clonotype originated in a woman aged 18-30 years in good health and CMV-seropositive. The specimen sequenced was PBMCs.

CDR3 in amino acids: CSVVDRVTDTQYF. Here the CDR3 DNA reads TGCAGCGTAGTAGACAGGGTAACAGATACGCAGTATTTT. V is TRBV29-1 and J is TRBJ2-3, with TRBD1 matching 7 bases. After removal of 6 bases from V and 3 bases from J, the junction contained 6 bases not matched to a gene. The CDR3 extends over 13 amino acids. CDR1 and CDR2 (germline): SQVTM, ANQGSEA.